The 24 T cell receptor beta chains below were found in one sample sequenced in a study of blood T cells in healthy people across ages. Primed by a sample-barcoded 5' primer and a J-beta primer mix, a second PCR proceeded for 7 to 11 cycles. TCRdb ran MiXCR on the 5' RACE reads and lists one entry per CDR3 protein. The sample contains roughly 1 million distinct CDR3 sequences, roughly a quarter of which appear only once. Separately, the same data were catalogued under a study of T cells of mothers and their children.

Input material: blood. The receptors derive from a girl aged 2 to 10 in good health.

The rearrangement uses TRBV28 and TRBJ2-5; 8 nucleotides agree with TRBD2. Trimming took 8 bases from V and 3 from J; bases not matched to a gene: 11. The CDR3 spans 15 residues. Germline assignment: CDR1 MDHEN and CDR2 SYDVKM. The CDR3 sequence: CASRTRHGGEETQYF. For the CDR3, the DNA is TGTGCCAGCCGAACACGACACGGGGGGGAAGAGACCCAGTACTTC.

This clonotype was seen a handful of times. This sequence joins TRBV20-1 and TRBJ1-1; 10 nucleotides match TRBD1. V trimming: 5 bases; J trimming: 5 bases; junction bases outside the gene matches: 5. The CDR3 has 13 residues. CDR1 and CDR2 from the germline V gene are DFQATT and SNEGSKA (reference sequence). The CDR3 loop reads CSADRGLGTEAFF. The DNA for the CDR3 is TGCAGTGCTGACAGGGGGCTTGGGACTGAAGCTTTCTTT.

The sample holds a few counts of this clonotype. V gene TRBV15 combines with J gene TRBJ2-7, with 7 bases lining up with TRBD2. Looked up from germline, CDR1 is LNHNV and CDR2 is YYDKDF (reference sequence). The CDR3 sequence is 14 residues long. After removal of 4 bases from V and 3 bases from J, the junction contained 6 bases not matched to a gene. This CDR3 reads CATSIGGGSYEQYF. As DNA, the CDR3 is TGTGCCACCAGCATCGGAGGCGGGAGCTACGAGCAGTACTTC.

There are a few counts of this clonotype. The V gene is TRBV6-2 or TRBV6-3, the J gene TRBJ1-5; D remains unclear. V lost 6 bases and J lost 4, with 16 bases in between. The germline V gene encodes CDR1 MNHEY and CDR2 SVGEGT. CDR3 length: 15 residues. The CDR3 DNA sequence: TGTGCCAGCAGACAGCCCGGGCCGAGGAATCAGCCCCAGCATTTT. It is translated as CASRQPGPRNQPQHF.

This clonotype was seen a few times. The chain uses TRBV3-1 and TRBJ2-7; the match to TRBD2 covers 7 bases. With 8 bases clipped from V and 2 bases from J, the junction kept 9 bases outside the gene matches. The germline V gene has CDR1 LGHDT and CDR2 YNNKEL (reference sequence). The CDR3 totals 14 residues. In nucleotides, the CDR3 is TGTGCCAGCTGCCCCAGCGGGGTCACCTACGAGCAGTACTTC. Amino acid sequence: CASCPSGVTYEQYF.

V is TRBV7-3 and J is TRBJ2-2; no firm D call. From germline, CDR1 is SGHTA and CDR2 FQGTGA. Trimming shortened V by 5 bases and J by 8 bases, and 12 bases separated the two germline ends. The CDR3 runs 13 residues. The CDR3 reads CASSATLLGELFF. CDR3 DNA sequence: TGTGCCAGCAGCGCCACCTTGCTTGGGGAGCTGTTTTTT.

This chain connects TRBV5-1 to TRBJ2-5; D not certain. The end of the DNA is better explained by TRBJ2-1, so the J call may be wrong. CDR3 length: 15 amino acids. The germline V gene encodes CDR1 SGHRS and CDR2 YFSETQ. The DNA for the CDR3 is TGCGCCAGCAGCTTGGTGACACCTCAGATCAATGAGCAGTTCTTC. This gives the protein CASSLVTPQINEQFF.

The chain couples TRBV6-1 to TRBJ2-5; perhaps TRBD2 as D (5 bases). CDR1 and CDR2 (germline): MNHNS, SASEGT. The V end was cut by 3 bases, the J end by 7 bases, with 15 bases between. The CDR3 length is 14 residues. The CDR3 sequence: CASSDSGEYGTQYF. The CDR3 nucleotides are TGTGCCAGCAGTGATTCTGGGGAGTATGGGACCCAGTACTTC.

A few counts support this clonotype. This chain links TRBV28 with TRBJ2-1; D may be TRBD2 (6 bases). V lost 5 bases and J 9 bases, leaving 14 bases between the germline ends. This CDR3 comprises 13 residues. Germline CDR1 and CDR2: MDHEN and SYDVKM. CDR3 DNA: TGTGCCAGCAGTCCTGGAGGGCAGACTGAGCAGTTCTTC. Translation gives CASSPGGQTEQFF.

This clonotype was recorded many times. V and J are TRBV27 and TRBJ2-7, with 7 nucleotides matching TRBD1. Losses at the gene ends were 6 bases for V and 4 bases for J; bases not matched to a gene: 6. CDR1 MNHEY and CDR2 SMNVEV come from the germline V gene (reference sequence). The CDR3 runs 13 residues. The CDR3 nucleotides read TGTGCCAGCAGCCTCCGGGACAGTTACGAGCAGTACTTC. Translation: CASSLRDSYEQYF.

There are many counts of this clonotype. V usage is TRBV6-1 and J usage is TRBJ2-3, with D possibly being TRBD1 or TRBD2 (5 bases each). This CDR3 spans 15 amino acids. Per the germline V gene, CDR1 is MNHNS and CDR2 is SASEGT. V gave up 1 base and J gave up 2 bases, with 10 bases separating them. The CDR3 sequence is CASSEGGFHTDTQYF. As DNA, the CDR3 is TGTGCCAGCAGTGAAGGGGGGTTCCACACAGATACGCAGTATTTT.

This clonotype was detected a few times. The chain carries TRBV27 and TRBJ2-5, with TRBD1 matching over 8 bases. The J segment lost 12 bases and the V segment lost 4 bases, leaving 10 bases of the junction unmatched. The CDR3 has 13 residues. Germline CDR1 and CDR2: MNHEY and SMNVEV (reference sequence). The CDR3 region has the DNA TGTGCCAGCAGTTGGCACCTATCGGGACAGGAGTACTTC. It is translated as CASSWHLSGQEYF.

The chain joins TRBV11-2 to TRBJ2-1; D call uncertain. This CDR3 is built from 17 residues. V gave up 0 bases and J gave up 0 bases, with 12 bases separating them. In germline, CDR1 is SGHAT, CDR2 FQNNGV. For the CDR3, the DNA is TGTGCCAGCAGCTTAGATCGGCGTAGTCTCTCCTACAATGAGCAGTTCTTC. It specifies CASSLDRRSLSYNEQFF.

The CDR3 spells CASSSAGTGGYEQYF. The CDR3 DNA reads TGTGCCAGCAGCTCGGCCGGGACAGGGGGTTACGAGCAGTACTTC. The rearrangement links TRBV7-8 to TRBJ2-1; 11 bases are shared with TRBD1. The better agreement between TRBJ2-7 and the DNA end casts doubt on the J call. The CDR3 spans 15 residues. Germline CDR1 and CDR2: SGHVS and FQNEAQ.

Remarks on this clonotype: One end of the junction varies from germline; a read error may be responsible. The chain recombines TRBV29-1 with TRBJ2-1; TRBD1 matches at 10 bases. This CDR3 contains 16 residues. Per germline, CDR1 SQVTM and CDR2 ANQGSEA. The CDR3 protein is CSVPQIDRGRPNAQFF. DNA of the CDR3: TGCAGCGTTCCCCAAATTGACAGGGGGCGTCCCAATGCGCAGTTCTTC.

The rearrangement links TRBV25-1 to TRBJ2-5; 10 bases map to TRBD1. TRBJ2-7 explains the end of the DNA better; the J call may be wrong. Germline CDR1 reads MGHDK; CDR2 reads SYGVNS. This CDR3 region has 14 residues. The CDR3, as DNA: TGTGCCAGCAGGGACCGGGACAGGGGCAACGAGCAGTACTTC. Its protein is CASRDRDRGNEQYF.

The chain joins TRBV3-1 to TRBJ1-2; TRBD1 matches at 9 bases. Germline V gives CDR1 LGHDT, CDR2 YNNKEL (reference sequence). Losses at the gene ends were 0 bases for V and 7 bases for J; bases not matched to a gene: 6. This CDR3 contains 15 residues. CDR3 amino acids: CASSQETGGYRGYTF. CDR3 bases: TGTGCCAGCAGCCAAGAAACAGGGGGCTATCGTGGCTACACCTTC.

The chain is built from TRBV12-3 or TRBV12-4 and TRBJ2-7; a possible D gene is TRBD2 (5 bases). The CDR3 has 15 amino acids. V lost 5 bases and J lost 0, with 14 bases in between. CDR3 in amino acids: CASSEEVSSSYEQYF. The CDR3 nucleotides read TGTGCCAGCAGTGAGGAGGTTTCCAGCTCCTACGAGCAGTACTTC.

V gene TRBV7-9 combines with J gene TRBJ1-2, with TRBD1 matching over 8 bases. V lost 6 bases, J lost 0 bases, and 6 bases stayed unmatched. The CDR3 sequence is 15 residues long. Germline V gene lookup returns CDR1 SEHNR and CDR2 FQNEAQ (reference sequence). The CDR3 coding sequence is TGTGCCAGCAGTCCCCGACAGGGGCCTAACTATGGCTACACCTTC. Protein: CASSPRQGPNYGYTF.

The chain joins TRBV6-6 to TRBJ2-5; the D is unclear. The J call may not be correct, given that the DNA end is closer to TRBJ2-7. The germline gives CDR1 MNHNY, CDR2 SVGAGI (reference sequence). The CDR3 runs to 11 residues. CDR3 DNA: TGTGCCAGCTCTATTGGCCTCGAGCAGTACTTC. Its translation is CASSIGLEQYF.

The rearrangement links TRBV7-9 to TRBJ2-5, with 9 bases that match TRBD1. Judging by the DNA end, TRBJ2-7 fits better; the J call may be wrong. Germline values: CDR1 SEHNR, CDR2 FQNEAQ (reference sequence). The CDR3 has 14 residues. In DNA form, the CDR3 reads TGTGCCAGCACCCCGGGACAGGGAGTCGCCGAGCAGTACTTC. Its protein product is CASTPGQGVAEQYF.

This rearrangement joins TRBV20-1 to TRBJ2-7; 8 bases are a match to TRBD1. V lost 5 bases, J lost 4 bases, and 7 bases stayed unmatched. This CDR3 is built from 13 residues. Germline V gene sequence: CDR1 DFQATT, CDR2 SNEGSKA (reference sequence). The CDR3 reads CSAPGTGQYEQYF. CDR3 DNA sequence: TGCAGTGCTCCCGGGACAGGCCAGTACGAGCAGTACTTC.

This chain joins TRBV18 and TRBJ2-1, with D perhaps TRBD2 (6 bases). The J call is doubtful: the DNA matches TRBJ2-7 better. The CDR3 totals 15 residues. Germline values: CDR1 KGHSH, CDR2 LQKENI. DNA of the CDR3: TGTGCCAGCTCACCGGGACTCAAGCCTGATCGAGAGCAGTACGTC. Translated, it gives CASSPGLKPDREQYV.

This clonotype was counted a few times. The V and J genes are TRBV7-9 and TRBJ1-1; 10 bases are a match to TRBD1. Germline CDR1 SEHNR, CDR2 FQNEAQ (reference sequence). V lost 3 bases and J lost 8; bases outside the gene matches: 15. The CDR3 extends over 17 amino acids. The DNA for the CDR3 is TGTGCCAGCAGCTTCCTAATGGGGACAGGGGCGGGAAACGAAGCTTTCTTT. Translating gives CASSFLMGTGAGNEAFF. Full variable domain (rest looked up from reference TRBV7-9 and TRBJ1-1): DTGVSQNPRHKITKRGQNVTFRCDPISEHNRLYWYRQTLGQGPEFLTYFQNEAQLEKSRLLSDRFSAERPKGSFSTLEIQRTEQGDSAMYLCASSFLMGTGAGNEAFFGQGTRLTVV.